This TCR beta chain was recovered during a study of spatial heterogeneity in lung cancer. Findings and limits, study-wide: How many expanded intratumoral alpha and beta TCRs were present tracked the tumor mutation count, which was a count of nonsynonymous mutations. Counts of ubiquitous and regional expanded TCRs tracked ubiquitous and regional nonsynonymous mutations, respectively.

About this clonotype: No antigen is known for it. For a library built for alpha chains, this beta chain is a stray read; little rests on its size.

This sample's time point: sample taken at primary tumor resection. A total of fewer than 80 untreated early-stage non-small cell lung cancer patients served as donors. Unique molecular identifiers, one per molecule, were present on every TCR cDNA molecule. TCRdb re-called the 5' RACE reads with MiXCR, one entry per CDR3 protein. The data show over 15,000 distinct CDR3 sequences, around 7.1% seen once. This receptor was taken from a female donor with early-stage non-small cell lung cancer. Source: lung tumor tissue, taken at surgery.

The CDR3 region is CSAPGSGSYGYTF. For the CDR3, the DNA is TGCAGTGCACCTGGCTCGGGGTCCTATGGCTACACCTTC. The chain carries TRBV20-1 and TRBJ1-2, with D unresolved. V dropped 6 bases and J dropped 4 bases, with 15 bases sitting between them. The CDR3 loop spans 13 amino acids. Per the germline V gene, CDR1 is DFQATT and CDR2 is SNEGSKA (reference sequence).